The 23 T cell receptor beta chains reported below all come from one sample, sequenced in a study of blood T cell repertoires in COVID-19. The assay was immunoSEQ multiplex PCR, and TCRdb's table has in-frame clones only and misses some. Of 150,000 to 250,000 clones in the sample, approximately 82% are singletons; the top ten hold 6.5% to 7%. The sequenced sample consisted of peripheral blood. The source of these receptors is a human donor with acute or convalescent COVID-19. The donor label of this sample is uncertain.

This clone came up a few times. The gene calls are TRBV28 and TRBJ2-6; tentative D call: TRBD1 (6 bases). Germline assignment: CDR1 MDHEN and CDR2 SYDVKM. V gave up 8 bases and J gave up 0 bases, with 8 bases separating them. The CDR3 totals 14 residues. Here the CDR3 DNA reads TGTGCCAGCGGGACATTCTCTGGGGCCAACGTCCTGACTTTC. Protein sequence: CASGTFSGANVLTF.

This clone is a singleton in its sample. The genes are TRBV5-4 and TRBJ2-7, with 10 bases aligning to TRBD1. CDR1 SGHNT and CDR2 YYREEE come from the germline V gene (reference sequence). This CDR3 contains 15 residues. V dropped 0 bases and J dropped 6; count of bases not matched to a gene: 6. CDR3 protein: CASSLDGTGVLEQYF. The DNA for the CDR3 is TGTGCCAGCAGCTTGGATGGGACAGGGGTTCTCGAGCAGTACTTC.

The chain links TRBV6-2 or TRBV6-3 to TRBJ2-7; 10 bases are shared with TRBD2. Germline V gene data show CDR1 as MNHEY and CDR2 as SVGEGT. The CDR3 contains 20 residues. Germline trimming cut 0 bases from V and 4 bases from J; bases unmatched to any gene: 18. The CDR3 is CASSYSKWPGTSVTDYEQYF. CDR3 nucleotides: TGTGCCAGCAGTTACTCGAAATGGCCCGGGACTAGCGTGACGGATTACGAGCAGTACTTC.

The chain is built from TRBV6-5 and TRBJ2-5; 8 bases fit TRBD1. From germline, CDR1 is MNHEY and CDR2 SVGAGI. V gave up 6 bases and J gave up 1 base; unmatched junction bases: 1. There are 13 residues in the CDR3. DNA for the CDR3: TGTGCCAGCAGCAGGGGGCGCCAAGAGACCCAGTACTTC. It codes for CASSRGRQETQYF.

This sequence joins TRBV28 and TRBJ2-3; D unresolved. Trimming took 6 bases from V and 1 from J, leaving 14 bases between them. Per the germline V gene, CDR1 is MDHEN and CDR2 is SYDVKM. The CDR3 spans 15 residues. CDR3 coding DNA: TGTGCCAGCAGACGCCCAGATGAGGGCACAGATACGCAGTATTTT. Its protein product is CASRRPDEGTDTQYF.

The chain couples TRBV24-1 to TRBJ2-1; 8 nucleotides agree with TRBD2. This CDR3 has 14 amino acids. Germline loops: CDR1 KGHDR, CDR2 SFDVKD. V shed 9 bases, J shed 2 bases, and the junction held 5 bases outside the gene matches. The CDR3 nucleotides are TGTGCCACCGGCGAGCGGGGGCCCTACAATGAGCAGTTCTTC. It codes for CATGERGPYNEQFF.

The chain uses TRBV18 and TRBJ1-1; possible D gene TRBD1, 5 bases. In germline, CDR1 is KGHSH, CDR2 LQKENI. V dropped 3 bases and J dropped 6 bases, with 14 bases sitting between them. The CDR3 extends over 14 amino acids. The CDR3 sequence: CASSPNVGQAEAFF. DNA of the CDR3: TGTGCCAGCTCACCGAACGTGGGGCAAGCTGAAGCTTTCTTT.

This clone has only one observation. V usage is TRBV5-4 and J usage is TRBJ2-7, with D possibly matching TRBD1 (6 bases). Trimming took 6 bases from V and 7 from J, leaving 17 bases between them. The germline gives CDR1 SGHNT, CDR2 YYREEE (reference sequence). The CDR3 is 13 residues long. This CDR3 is CASTKTGVGEQYF. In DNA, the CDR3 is TGTGCCAGCACCAAGACAGGTGTCGGGGAGCAGTACTTC.

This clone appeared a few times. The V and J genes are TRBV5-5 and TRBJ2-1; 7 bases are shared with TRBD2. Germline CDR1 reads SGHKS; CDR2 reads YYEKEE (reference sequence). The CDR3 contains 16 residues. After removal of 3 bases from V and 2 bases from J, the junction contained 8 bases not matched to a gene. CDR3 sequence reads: CASSSPSGTPYNEQFF. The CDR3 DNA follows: TGTGCCAGCAGCTCCCCGAGCGGGACCCCCTACAATGAGCAGTTCTTC.

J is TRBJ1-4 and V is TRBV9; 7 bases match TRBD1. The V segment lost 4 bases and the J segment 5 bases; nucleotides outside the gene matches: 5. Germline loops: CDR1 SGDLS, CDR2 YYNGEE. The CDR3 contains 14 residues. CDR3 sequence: CASSSGQMNEKLFF. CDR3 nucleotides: TGTGCCAGCAGCTCGGGACAGATGAATGAAAAACTGTTTTTT. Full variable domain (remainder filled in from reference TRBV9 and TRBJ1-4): DSGVTQTPKHLITATGQRVTLRCSPRSGDLSVYWYQQSLDQGLQFLIQYYNGEERAKGNILERFSAQQFPDLHSELNLSSLELGDSALYFCASSSGQMNEKLFFGSGTQLSVL.

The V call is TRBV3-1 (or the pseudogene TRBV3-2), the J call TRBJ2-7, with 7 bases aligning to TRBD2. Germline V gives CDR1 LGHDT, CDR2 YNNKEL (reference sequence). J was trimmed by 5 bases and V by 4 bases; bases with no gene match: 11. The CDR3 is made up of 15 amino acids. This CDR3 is CASSLRGVRGHEQYF. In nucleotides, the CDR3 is TGTGCCAGCAGCCTTCGGGGGGTAAGGGGCCACGAGCAGTACTTC.

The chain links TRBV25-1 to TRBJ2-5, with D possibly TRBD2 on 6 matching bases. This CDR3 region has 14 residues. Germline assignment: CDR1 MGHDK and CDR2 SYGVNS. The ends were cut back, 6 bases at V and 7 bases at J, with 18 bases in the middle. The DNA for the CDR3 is TGTGCCAGCAGCCGAAGCCCTAGCGATGGGACCCAGTACTTC. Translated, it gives CASSRSPSDGTQYF.

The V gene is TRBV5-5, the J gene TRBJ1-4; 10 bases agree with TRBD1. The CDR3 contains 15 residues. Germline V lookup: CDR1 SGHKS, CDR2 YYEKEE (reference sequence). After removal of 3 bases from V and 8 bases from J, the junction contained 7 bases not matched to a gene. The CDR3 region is CASSSPGTGVEKLFF. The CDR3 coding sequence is TGTGCCAGCAGCTCCCCCGGGACAGGGGTGGAAAAACTGTTTTTT.

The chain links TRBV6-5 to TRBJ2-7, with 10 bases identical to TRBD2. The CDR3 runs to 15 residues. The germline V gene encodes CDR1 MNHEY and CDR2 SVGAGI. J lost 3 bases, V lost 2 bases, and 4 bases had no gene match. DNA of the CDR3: TGTGCCAGCAGTTACCGAACTAGCGGGGTCTACGAGCAGTACTTC. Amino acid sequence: CASSYRTSGVYEQYF.

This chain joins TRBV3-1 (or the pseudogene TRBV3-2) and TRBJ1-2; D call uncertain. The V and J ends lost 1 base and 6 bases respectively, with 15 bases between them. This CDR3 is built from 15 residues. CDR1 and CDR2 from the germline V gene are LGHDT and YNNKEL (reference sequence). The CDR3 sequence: CASSQGGGSKDGYTF. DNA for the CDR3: TGTGCCAGCAGCCAAGGTGGCGGCTCTAAGGATGGCTACACCTTC.

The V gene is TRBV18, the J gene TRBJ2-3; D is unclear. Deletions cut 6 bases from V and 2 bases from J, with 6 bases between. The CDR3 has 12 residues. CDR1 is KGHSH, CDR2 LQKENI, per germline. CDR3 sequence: CASSRSTDTQYF. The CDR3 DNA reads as TGTGCCAGCTCCCGGTCCACAGATACGCAGTATTTT.

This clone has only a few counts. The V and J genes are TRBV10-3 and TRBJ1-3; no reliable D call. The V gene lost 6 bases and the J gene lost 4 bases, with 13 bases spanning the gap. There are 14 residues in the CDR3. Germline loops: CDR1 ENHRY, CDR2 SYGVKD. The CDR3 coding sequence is TGTGCCATCAGCCCTGATTCTAGCGGAAACACCATATATTTT. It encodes CAISPDSSGNTIYF.

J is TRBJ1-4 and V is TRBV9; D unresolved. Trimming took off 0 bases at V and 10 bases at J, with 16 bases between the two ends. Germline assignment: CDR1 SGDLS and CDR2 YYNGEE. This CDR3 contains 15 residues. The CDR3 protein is CASSVVEGPGGKLFF. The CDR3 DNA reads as TGTGCCAGCAGCGTAGTGGAGGGCCCGGGCGGAAAACTGTTTTTT.

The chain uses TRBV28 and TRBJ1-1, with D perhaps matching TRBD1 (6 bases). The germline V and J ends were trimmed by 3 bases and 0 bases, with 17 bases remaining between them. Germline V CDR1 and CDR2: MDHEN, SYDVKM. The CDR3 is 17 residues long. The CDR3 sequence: CASSFGGGARMNTEAFF. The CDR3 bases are TGTGCCAGCAGTTTTGGAGGGGGGGCCCGTATGAACACTGAAGCTTTCTTT.

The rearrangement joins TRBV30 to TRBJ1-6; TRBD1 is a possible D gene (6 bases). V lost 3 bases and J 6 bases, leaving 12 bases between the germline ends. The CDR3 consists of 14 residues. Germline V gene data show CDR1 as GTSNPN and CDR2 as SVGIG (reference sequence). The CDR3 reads CAWRSGASNSPLHF. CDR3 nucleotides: TGTGCCTGGAGATCAGGGGCGTCTAATTCACCCCTCCACTTT.

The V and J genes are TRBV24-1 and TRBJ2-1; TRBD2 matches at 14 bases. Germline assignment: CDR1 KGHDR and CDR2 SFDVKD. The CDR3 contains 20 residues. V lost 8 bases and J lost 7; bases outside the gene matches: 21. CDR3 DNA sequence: TGTGCCACCACAGGGCCGAGACTAGCGGGAGGGAGGCTTGGGGTAAATGAGCAGTTCTTC. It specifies CATTGPRLAGGRLGVNEQFF.

The CDR3 region has the DNA TGTGCCAGCAGCTGGGACAGGGGCACAGATACGCAGTATTTT. It codes for CASSWDRGTDTQYF. The rearrangement joins TRBV7-9 to TRBJ2-3; 9 bases are a match to TRBD1. Per germline, CDR1 SEHNR and CDR2 FQNEAQ (reference sequence). With V trimmed by 4 bases and J by 1 base, 0 bases remained unmatched. There are 14 residues in the CDR3. The full variable domain, rest sourced from reference TRBV7-9 and TRBJ2-3, is DTGVSQNPRHKITKRGQNVTFRCDPISEHNRLYWYRQTLGQGPEFLTYFQNEAQLEKSRLLSDRFSAERPKGSFSTLEIQRTEQGDSAMYLCASSWDRGTDTQYFGPGTRLTVL.

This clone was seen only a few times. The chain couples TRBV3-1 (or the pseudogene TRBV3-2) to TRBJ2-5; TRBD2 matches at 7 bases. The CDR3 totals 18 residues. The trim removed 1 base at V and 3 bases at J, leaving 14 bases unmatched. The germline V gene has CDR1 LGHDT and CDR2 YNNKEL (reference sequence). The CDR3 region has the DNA TGTGCCAGCAGCCAAGGAGTCGCTAGCGGAACCAGGAAAGAGACCCAGTACTTC. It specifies CASSQGVASGTRKETQYF.